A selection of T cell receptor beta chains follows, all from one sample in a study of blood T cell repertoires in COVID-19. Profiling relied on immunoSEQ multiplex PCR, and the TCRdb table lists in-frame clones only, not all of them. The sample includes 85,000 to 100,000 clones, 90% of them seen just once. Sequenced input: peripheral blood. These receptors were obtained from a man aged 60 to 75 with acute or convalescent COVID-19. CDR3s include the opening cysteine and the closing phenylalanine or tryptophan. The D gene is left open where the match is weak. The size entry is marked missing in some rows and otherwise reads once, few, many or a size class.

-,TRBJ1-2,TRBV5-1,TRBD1,TGCGCCCGCAGCCAGGGGGATGGTGGGGGGAAGAATGGCTACACCTTC,CARSQGDGGGKNGYTF
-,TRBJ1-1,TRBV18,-,TGTGCCAGCTCAAGCGCCATCCTGGAGGGAGCTTTCTTT,CASSSAILEGAFF
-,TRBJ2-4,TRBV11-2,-,TGTGCCAGCAGCCCCACCGGGACACCAAGGCTCTCAAGCATTCAGTACTTC,CASSPTGTPRLSSIQYF
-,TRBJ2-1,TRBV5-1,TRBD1,TGCGCCAGCAGCCCCTGGACAGGGCGGGATGAGCAGTTCTTC,CASSPWTGRDEQFF
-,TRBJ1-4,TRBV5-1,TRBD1,TGCGCCAGCAGCTCACCCCGGACAGGGGCTACCTGGGATGAAAAACTGTTTTTT,CASSSPRTGATWDEKLFF
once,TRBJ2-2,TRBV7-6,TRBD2,TGTGCCAGCAGAAACGCCGGGGGGGCGTTCACCGGGGAGCTGTTTTTT,CASRNAGGAFTGELFF
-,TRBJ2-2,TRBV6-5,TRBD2,TGTGCCAGCAGTTGGACTAGCGTGGCCGGGGAGCTGTTTTTT,CASSWTSVAGELFF
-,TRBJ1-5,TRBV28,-,TGTGCCAGCAGTTTACGATCAGGGGCCTCTCAGCCCCAGCATTTT,CASSLRSGASQPQHF
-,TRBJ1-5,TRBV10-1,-,TGCGCCAGCAGTGTGGAGCACAATCAGCCCCAGCATTTT,CASSVEHNQPQHF
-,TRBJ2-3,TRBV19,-,TGTGCCAGTAGTATCAGGGTGTCCACAGATACGCAGTATTTT,CASSIRVSTDTQYF
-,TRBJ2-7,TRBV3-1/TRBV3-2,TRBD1,TGTGCCAGCAGCCAAAAACAGGGGCGAGAGCAGTACTTC,CASSQKQGREQYF
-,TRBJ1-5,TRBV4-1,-,TGCGCCAGCAGCCTCCAGGGGCTTCAGCCCCAGCATTTT,CASSLQGLQPQHF
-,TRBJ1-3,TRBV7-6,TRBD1,TGTGCCAGCAGCTTGACAGGGGGCTCTGGAAACACCATATATTTT,CASSLTGGSGNTIYF
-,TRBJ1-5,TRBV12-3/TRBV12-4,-,TGTGCCAGCAGTTTAATCCCCGATCAGCCCCAGCATTTT,CASSLIPDQPQHF
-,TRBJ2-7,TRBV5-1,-,TGCGCCAGCAGCTTGGTTCCGCAGGAGGCCCACGAGCAGTACTTC,CASSLVPQEAHEQYF
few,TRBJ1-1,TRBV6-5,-,TGTGCCAGCAAATTTACTTTGGGAGCTGAAGCTTTCTTT,CASKFTLGAEAFF
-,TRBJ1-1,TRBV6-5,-,TGTGCCAGCAGCATGGACTTGAACACTGAAGCTTTCTTT,CASSMDLNTEAFF
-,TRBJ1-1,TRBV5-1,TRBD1,TGCGCCAGCAGCTTGCTTTCAGGGGGCGTCGGTACTGAAGCTTTCTTT,CASSLLSGGVGTEAFF
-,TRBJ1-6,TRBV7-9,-,TGTGCCAGCAGCTTACCGAGGGCGGGGAACTCCTATAATTCACCCCTCCACTTT,CASSLPRAGNSYNSPLHF
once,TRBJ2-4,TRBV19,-,TGTGCCAGTAGTATAGTTTCATTGAACATTCAGTACTTC,CASSIVSLNIQYF
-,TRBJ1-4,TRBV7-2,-,TGTGCCAGCAGCGCTCGGGCCGCACAGGGATATGAAAAACTGTTTTTT,CASSARAAQGYEKLFF
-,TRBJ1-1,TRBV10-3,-,TGTGCCATCCAGGGGACGAACACTGAAGCTTTCTTT,CAIQGTNTEAFF
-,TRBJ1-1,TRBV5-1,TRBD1,TGCGCCAGCAGTCCCAGGACAGGTGGGGTGAACACTGAAGCTTTCTTT,CASSPRTGGVNTEAFF
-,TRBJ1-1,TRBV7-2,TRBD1,TGTGCCAGCAGCTTTGGGACAGACACTGAAGCTTTCTTT,CASSFGTDTEAFF
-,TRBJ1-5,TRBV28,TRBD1,TGTGCCAGCAGTTCCCTCACACGGACAGGGAATCAGCCCCAGCATTTT,CASSSLTRTGNQPQHF
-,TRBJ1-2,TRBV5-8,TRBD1,TGTGCCAGCAGCCCCGGGACAGGGGGCTCAGACTATGGCTACACCTTC,CASSPGTGGSDYGYTF
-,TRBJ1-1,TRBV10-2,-,TGCGCCAGCAGTGAGGACGGGAGGTGGACTGAAGCTTTCTTT,CASSEDGRWTEAFF
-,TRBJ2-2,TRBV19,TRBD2,TGTGCCAGCAGAGCGGGGACGAACACCGGGGAGCTGTTTTTT,CASRAGTNTGELFF
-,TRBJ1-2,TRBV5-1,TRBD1,TGCGCCAGCAGCAGCTCAGGGGGCTTTCAGCATGGCTACACCTTC,CASSSSGGFQHGYTF
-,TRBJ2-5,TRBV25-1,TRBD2,TGTGCCAGCAGTGAGGCGCGGGGGGCGATCCAAGAGACCCAGTACTTC,CASSEARGAIQETQYF
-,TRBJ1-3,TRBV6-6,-,TGTGCCAGCAGTTACTCTACCGGGGGTACCATATATTTT,CASSYSTGGTIYF